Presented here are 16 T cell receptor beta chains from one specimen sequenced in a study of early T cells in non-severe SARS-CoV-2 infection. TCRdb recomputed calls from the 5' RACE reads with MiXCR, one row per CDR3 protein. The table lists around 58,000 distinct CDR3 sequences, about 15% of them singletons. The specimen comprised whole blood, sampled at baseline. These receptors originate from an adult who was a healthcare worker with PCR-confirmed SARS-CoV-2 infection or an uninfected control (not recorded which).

This chain's CDR3 is CSVGTGTDTQYF. The CDR3 DNA sequence: TGCAGCGTCGGGACAGGAACAGATACGCAGTATTTT. This chain links TRBV29-1 with TRBJ2-3, with TRBD1 matching over 8 bases. This CDR3 comprises 12 residues. V dropped 6 bases and J dropped 3; count of bases not matched to a gene: 2. Germline CDR1 SQVTM, CDR2 ANQGSEA.

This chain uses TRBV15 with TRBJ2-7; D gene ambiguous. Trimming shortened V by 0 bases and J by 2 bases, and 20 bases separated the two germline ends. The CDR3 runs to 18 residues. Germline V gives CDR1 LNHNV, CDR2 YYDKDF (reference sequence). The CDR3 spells CATSRDERPLILAYEQYF. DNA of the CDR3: TGTGCCACCAGCAGAGATGAGAGGCCCCTAATCTTAGCCTACGAGCAGTACTTC.

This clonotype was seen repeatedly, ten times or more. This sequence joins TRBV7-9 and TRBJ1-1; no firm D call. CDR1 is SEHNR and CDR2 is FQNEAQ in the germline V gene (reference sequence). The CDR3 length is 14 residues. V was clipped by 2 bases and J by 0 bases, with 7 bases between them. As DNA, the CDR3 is TGTGCCAGCAGCTTATCCAGACTGAACACTGAAGCTTTCTTT. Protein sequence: CASSLSRLNTEAFF.

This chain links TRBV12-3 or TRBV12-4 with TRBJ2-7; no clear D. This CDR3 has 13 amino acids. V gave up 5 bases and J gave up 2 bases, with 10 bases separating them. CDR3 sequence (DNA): TGTGCCAGCAGTCCCGGAAGGGCCTACGAGCAGTACTTC. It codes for CASSPGRAYEQYF.

The CDR3 DNA sequence: TGTGCCAGCAGTTTGTGGGGGCAAGAGACCCAGTACTTC. Its protein product is CASSLWGQETQYF. The V call is TRBV12-3 or TRBV12-4, the J call TRBJ2-5; D may be TRBD1 or TRBD2 (5 bases each). Trimming took off 3 bases at V and 2 bases at J, with 7 bases between the two ends. This CDR3 has 13 amino acids.

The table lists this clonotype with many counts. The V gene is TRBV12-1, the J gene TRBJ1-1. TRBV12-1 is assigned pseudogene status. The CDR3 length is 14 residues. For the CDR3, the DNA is TGTGCCAGCAGCTTTGCGGGGGTAAGCGCTGAAGCTTTCTTT. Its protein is CASSFAGVSAEAFF.

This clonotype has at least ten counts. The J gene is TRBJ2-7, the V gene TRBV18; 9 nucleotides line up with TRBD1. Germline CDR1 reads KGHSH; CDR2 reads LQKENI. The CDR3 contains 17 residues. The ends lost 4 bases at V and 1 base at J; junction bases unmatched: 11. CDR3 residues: CASSLSLRDRGSYEQYF. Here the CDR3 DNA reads TGTGCCAGCTCACTCAGTCTCCGAGACAGGGGGTCCTACGAGCAGTACTTC.

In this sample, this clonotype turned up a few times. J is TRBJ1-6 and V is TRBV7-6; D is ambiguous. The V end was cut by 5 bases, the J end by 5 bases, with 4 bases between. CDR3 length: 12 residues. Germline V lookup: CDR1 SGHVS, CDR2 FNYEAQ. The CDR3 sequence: CASSENNSPLHF. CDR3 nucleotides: TGTGCCAGCAGCGAAAATAATTCACCCCTCCACTTT.

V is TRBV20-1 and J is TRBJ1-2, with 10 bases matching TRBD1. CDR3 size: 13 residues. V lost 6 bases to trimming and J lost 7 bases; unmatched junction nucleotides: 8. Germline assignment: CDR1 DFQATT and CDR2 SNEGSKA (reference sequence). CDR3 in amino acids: CSASRTGGSGYTF. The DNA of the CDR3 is TGCAGTGCCTCCCGGACAGGGGGGAGTGGCTACACCTTC.

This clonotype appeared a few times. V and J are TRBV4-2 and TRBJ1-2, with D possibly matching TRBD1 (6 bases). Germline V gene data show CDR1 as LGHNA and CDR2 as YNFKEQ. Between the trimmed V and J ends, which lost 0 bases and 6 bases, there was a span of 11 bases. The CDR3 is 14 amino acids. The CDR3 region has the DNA TGTGCCAGCAGCCAAGATACAGGGTTAGATGGCTACACCTTC. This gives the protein CASSQDTGLDGYTF.

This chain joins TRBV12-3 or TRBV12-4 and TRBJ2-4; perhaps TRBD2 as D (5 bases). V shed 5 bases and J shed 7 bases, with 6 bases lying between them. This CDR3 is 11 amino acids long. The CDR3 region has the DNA TGTGCCAGCAGTGGGGAGAACATTCAGTACTTC. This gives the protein CASSGENIQYF.

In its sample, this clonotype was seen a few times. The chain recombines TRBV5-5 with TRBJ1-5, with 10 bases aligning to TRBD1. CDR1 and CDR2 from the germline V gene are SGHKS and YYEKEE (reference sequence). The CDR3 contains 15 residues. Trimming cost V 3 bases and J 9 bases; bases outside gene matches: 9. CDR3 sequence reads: CASSSGQGEARPQHF. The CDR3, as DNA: TGTGCCAGCAGCTCCGGACAGGGGGAGGCACGGCCCCAGCATTTT.

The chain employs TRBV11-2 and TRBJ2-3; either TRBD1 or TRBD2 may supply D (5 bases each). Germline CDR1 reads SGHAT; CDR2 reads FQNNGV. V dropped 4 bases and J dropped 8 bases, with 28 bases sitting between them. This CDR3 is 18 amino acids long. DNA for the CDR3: TGTGCCAGCAGCTCCATTGCCGTCCCGGGACGAAACCGTCCTACGCAGTATTTT. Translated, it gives CASSSIAVPGRNRPTQYF.

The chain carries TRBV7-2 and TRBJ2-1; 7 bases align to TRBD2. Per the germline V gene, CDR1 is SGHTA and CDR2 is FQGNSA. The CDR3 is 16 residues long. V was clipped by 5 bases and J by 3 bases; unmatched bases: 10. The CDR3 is CASSPPRGLIYNEQFF. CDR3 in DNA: TGTGCCAGCAGCCCCCCGAGGGGACTAATCTACAATGAGCAGTTCTTC.

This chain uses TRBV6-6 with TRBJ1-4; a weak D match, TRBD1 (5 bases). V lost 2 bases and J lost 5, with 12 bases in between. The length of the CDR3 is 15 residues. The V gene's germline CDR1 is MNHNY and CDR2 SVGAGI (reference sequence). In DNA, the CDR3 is TGTGCCAGCAGTTACCCCGGGACGGGAAATGAAAAACTGTTTTTT. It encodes CASSYPGTGNEKLFF.

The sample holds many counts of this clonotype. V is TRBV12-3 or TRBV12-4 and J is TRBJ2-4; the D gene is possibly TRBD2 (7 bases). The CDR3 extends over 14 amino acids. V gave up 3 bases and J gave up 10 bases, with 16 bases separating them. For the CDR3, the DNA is TGTGCCAGCAGTTTGGGGGGGGGCCTACCAATTCAGTACTTC. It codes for CASSLGGGLPIQYF.